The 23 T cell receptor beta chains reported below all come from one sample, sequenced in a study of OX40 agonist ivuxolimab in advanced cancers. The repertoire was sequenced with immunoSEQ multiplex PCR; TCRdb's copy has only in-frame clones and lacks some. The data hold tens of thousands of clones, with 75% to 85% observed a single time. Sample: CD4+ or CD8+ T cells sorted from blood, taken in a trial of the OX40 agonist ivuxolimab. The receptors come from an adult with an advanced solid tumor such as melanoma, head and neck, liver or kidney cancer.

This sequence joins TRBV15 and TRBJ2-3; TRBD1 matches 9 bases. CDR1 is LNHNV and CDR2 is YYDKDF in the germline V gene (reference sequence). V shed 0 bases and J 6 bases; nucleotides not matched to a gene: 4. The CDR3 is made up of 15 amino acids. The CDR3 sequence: CATSRDSDRGDTQYF. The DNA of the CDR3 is TGTGCCACCAGCAGAGATAGTGACAGGGGGGATACGCAGTATTTT.

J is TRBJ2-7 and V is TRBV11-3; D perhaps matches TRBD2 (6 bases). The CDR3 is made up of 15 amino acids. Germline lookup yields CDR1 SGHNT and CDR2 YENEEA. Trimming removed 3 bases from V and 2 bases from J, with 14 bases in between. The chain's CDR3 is CASSFSGTAPYEQYF. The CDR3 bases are TGTGCCAGCAGCTTCTCCGGGACTGCCCCCTACGAGCAGTACTTC.

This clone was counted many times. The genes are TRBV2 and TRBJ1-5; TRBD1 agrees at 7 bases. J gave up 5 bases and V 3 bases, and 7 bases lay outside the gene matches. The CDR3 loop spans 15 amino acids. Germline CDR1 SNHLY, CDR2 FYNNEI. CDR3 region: CASSDGRGGYQPQHF. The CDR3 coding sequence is TGTGCCAGCAGTGATGGTAGAGGGGGCTATCAGCCCCAGCATTTT.

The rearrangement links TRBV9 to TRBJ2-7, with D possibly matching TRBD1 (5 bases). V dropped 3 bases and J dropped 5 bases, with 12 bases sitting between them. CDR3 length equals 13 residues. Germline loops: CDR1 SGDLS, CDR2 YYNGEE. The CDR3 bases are TGTGCCAGCAGCGCTCAGGGTCCCCACGAGCAGTACTTC. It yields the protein CASSAQGPHEQYF.

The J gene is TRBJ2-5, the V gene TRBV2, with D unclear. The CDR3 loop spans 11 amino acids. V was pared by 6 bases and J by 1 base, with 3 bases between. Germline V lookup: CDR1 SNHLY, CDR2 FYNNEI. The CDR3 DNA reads TGTGCCAGCAGCTTCCAAGAGACCCAGTACTTC. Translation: CASSFQETQYF.

DNA for the CDR3: TGTGCCAGCAGCTCGGGACGGTTAACTGAAGCTTTCTTT. This translates into CASSSGRLTEAFF. The gene calls are TRBV11-2 and TRBJ1-1, with D perhaps TRBD1 (5 bases). CDR1 and CDR2 from the germline V gene are SGHAT and FQNNGV. This CDR3 is built from 13 residues. The V end lost 4 bases, the J end lost 5 bases, and 11 bases lay between the germline ends. Variable domain in full (rest from reference TRBV11-2 and TRBJ1-1): EAGVAQSPRYKIIEKRQSVAFWCNPISGHATLYWYQQILGQGPKLLIQFQNNGVVDDSQLPKDRFSAERLKGVDSTLKIQPAKLEDSAVYLCASSSGRLTEAFFGQGTRLTVV.

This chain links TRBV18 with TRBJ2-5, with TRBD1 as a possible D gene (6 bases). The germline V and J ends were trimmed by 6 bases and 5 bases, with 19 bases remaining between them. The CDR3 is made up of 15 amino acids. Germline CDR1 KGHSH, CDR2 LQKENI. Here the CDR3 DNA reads TGTGCCAGCTCTTCGTTTAGGGGGAATGTGGAGACCCAGTACTTC. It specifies CASSSFRGNVETQYF. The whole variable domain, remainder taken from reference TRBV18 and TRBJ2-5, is NAGVMQNPRHLVRRRGQEARLRCSPMKGHSHVYWYRQLPEEGLKFMVYLQKENIIDESGMPKERFSAEFPKEGPSILRIQQVVRGDSAAYFCASSSFRGNVETQYFGPGTRLLVL.

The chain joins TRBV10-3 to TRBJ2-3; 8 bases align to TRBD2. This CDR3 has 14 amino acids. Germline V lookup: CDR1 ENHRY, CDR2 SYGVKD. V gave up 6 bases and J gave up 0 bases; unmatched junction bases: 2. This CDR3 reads CAISGGVSTDTQYF. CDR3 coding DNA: TGTGCCATCAGCGGGGGGGTAAGCACAGATACGCAGTATTTT.

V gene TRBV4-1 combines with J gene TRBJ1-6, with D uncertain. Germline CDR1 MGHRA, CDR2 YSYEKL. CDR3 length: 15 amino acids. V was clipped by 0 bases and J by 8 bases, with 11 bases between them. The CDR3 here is CASSQDGVPDSPLHF. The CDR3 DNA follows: TGCGCCAGCAGCCAAGATGGTGTTCCGGATTCACCCCTCCACTTT.

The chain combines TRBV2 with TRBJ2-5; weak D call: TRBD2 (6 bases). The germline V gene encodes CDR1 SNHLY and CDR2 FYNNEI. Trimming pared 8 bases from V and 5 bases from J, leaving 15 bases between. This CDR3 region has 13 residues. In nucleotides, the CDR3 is TGTGCCAGCGCGGGGACCTTCCGGGAGACCCAGTACTTC. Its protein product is CASAGTFRETQYF.

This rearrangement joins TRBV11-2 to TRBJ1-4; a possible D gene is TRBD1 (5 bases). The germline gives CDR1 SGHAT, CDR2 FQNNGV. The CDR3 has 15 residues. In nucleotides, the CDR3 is TGTGACATCCCCATTGCGGGGCCCCCTAATGAAAAACTGTTTTTT. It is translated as CDIPIAGPPNEKLFF.

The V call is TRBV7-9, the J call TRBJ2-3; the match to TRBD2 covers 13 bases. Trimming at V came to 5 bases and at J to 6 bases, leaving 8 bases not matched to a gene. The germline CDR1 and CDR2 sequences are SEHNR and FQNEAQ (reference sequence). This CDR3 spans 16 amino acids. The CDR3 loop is CASSRGLAGDWDTQYF. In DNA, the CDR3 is TGTGCCAGCAGCCGAGGACTAGCGGGGGATTGGGATACGCAGTATTTT. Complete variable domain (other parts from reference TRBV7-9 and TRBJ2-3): DTGVSQNPRHKITKRGQNVTFRCDPISEHNRLYWYRQTLGQGPEFLTYFQNEAQLEKSRLLSDRFSAERPKGSFSTLEIQRTEQGDSAMYLCASSRGLAGDWDTQYFGPGTRLTVL.

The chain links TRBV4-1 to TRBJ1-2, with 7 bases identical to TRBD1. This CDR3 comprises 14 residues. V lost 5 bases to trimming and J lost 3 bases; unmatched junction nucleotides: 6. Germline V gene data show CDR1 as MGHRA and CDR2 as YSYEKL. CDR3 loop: CASSGPGQHYGYTF. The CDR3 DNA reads TGCGCCAGCAGCGGCCCGGGACAGCACTATGGCTACACCTTC.

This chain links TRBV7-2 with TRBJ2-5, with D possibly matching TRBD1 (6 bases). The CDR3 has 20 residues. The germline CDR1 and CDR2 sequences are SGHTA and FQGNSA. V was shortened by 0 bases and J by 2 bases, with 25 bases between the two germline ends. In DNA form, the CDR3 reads TGTGCCAGCAGCTTAGCGCAGGGTTTGGGACAACCAGGGGAACAAGAGACCCAGTACTTC. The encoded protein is CASSLAQGLGQPGEQETQYF.

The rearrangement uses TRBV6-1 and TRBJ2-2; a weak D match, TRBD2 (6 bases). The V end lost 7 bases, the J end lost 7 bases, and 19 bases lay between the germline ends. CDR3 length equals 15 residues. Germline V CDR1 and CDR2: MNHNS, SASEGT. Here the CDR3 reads CASTLALGGVGELFF. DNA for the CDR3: TGTGCCAGCACTCTAGCGCTGGGGGGAGTCGGGGAGCTGTTTTTT.

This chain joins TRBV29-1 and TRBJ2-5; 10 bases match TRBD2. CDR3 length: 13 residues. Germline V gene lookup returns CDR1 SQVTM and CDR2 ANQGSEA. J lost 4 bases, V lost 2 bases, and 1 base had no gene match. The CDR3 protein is CSVESSGGETQYF. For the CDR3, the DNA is TGCAGCGTTGAATCTAGCGGGGGAGAGACCCAGTACTTC.

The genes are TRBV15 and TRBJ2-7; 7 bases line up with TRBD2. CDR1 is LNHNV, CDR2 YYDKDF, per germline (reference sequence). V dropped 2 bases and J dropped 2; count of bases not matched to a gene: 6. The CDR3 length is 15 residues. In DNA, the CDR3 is TGTGCCACCAGCAGAAGTCTAGCGGAAACCTACGAGCAGTACTTC. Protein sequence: CATSRSLAETYEQYF.

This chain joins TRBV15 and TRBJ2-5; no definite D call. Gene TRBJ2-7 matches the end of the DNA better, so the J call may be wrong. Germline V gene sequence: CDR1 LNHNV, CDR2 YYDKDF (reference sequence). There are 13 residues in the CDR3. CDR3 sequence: CATSRERRYEQYF. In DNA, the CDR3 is TGTGCCACCAGCAGAGAGCGACGCTACGAGCAGTACTTC.

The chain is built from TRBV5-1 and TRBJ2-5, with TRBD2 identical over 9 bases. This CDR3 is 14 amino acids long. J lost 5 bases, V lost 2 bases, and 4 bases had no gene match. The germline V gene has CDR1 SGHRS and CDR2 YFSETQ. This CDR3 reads CASSLSGGMETQYF. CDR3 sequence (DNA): TGCGCCAGCAGCTTAAGCGGGGGGATGGAGACCCAGTACTTC. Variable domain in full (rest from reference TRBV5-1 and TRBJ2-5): KAGVTQTPRYLIKTRGQQVTLSCSPISGHRSVSWYQQTPGQGLQFLFEYFSETQRNKGNFPGRFSGRQFSNSRSEMNVSTLELGDSALYLCASSLSGGMETQYFGPGTRLLVL.

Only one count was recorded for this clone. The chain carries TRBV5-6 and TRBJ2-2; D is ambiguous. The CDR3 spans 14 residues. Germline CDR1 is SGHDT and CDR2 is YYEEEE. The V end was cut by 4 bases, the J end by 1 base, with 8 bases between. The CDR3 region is CASSPTMNTGELFF. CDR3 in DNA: TGTGCCAGCAGCCCAACAATGAACACCGGGGAGCTGTTTTTT. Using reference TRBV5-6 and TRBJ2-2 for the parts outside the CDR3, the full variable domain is DAGVTQSPTHLIKTRGQQVTLRCSPKSGHDTVSWYQQALGQGPQFIFQYYEEEERQRGNFPDRFSGHQFPNYSSELNVNALLLGDSALYLCASSPTMNTGELFFGEGSRLTVL.

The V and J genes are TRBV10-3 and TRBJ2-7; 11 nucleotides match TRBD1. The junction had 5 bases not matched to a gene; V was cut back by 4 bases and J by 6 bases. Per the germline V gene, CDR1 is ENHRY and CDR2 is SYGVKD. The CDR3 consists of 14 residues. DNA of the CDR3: TGTGCCATCAGTGGGGACAGGGGGTCAGGCGAGCAGTACTTC. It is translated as CAISGDRGSGEQYF.

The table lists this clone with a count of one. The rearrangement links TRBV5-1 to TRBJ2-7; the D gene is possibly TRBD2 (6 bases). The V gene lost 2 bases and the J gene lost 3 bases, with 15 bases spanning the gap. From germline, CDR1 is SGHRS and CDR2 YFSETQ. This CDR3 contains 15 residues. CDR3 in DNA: TGCGCCAGCAGCTTTGGGGCGGGGAGAATCTACGAGCAGTACTTC. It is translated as CASSFGAGRIYEQYF.

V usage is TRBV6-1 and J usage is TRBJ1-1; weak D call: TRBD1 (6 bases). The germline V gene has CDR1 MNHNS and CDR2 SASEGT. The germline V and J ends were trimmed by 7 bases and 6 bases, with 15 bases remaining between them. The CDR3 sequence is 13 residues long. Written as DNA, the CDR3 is TGTGCCAGCAAGAACATGGACAGCGCTGAAGCTTTCTTT. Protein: CASKNMDSAEAFF.